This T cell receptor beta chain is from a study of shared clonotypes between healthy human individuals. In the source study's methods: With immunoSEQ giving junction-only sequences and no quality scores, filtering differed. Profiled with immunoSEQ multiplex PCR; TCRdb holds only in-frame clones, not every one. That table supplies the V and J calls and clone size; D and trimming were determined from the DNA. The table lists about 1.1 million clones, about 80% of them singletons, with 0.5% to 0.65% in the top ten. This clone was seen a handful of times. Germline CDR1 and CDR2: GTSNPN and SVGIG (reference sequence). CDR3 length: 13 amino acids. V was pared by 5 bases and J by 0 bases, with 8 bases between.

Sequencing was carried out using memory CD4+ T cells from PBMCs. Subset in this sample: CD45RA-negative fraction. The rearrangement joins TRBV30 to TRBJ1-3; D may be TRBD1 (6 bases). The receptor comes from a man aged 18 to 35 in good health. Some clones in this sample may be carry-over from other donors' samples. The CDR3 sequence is CAWEDSSGNTIYF. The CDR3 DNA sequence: TGTGCCTGGGAGGACAGCTCTGGAAACACCATATATTTT. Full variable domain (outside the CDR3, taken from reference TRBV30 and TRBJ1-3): SQTIHQWPATLVQPVGSPLSLECTVEGTSNPNLYWYRQAAGRGLQLLFYSVGIGQISSEVPQNLSASRPQDRQFILSSKKLLLSDSGFYLCAWEDSSGNTIYFGEGSWLTVV.